This entry is about one T cell receptor beta chain. What it binds is not known. This sample is drawn from a study of T cells after yellow fever vaccination. Findings and caveats of the study: Booster samples showed a return of most primary-vaccination clones (around 95% CD4, 70% to 90% CD8).

Production of TCR cDNA was by 5'RACE template switching, which also added a universal primer site and UMIs. MiXCR, run by TCRdb on the 5' RACE reads, gives a single entry per CDR3 protein. The sample consists of a few hundred thousand distinct CDR3 sequences, about a sixth of them appearing once. This CDR3 is built from 14 residues. Trimming pared 3 bases from V and 4 bases from J, leaving 9 bases between. The sequence was collected from a man aged 18-30 years who received the YFV17D yellow fever vaccine. The V call is TRBV12-3 or TRBV12-4, the J call TRBJ2-2; D not resolved. The source material was PBMCs, sampled about 5 days after the first yellow fever vaccination. As DNA, the CDR3 is TGTGCCAGCAGTTTCCCCGCAGGCACCGGGGAGCTGTTTTTT. Translation: CASSFPAGTGELFF.